This T cell receptor beta chain derives from a study of T cells in Graves' hyperthyroidism and ophthalmopathy. The V end lost 3 bases, the J end lost 0 bases, and 10 bases lay between the germline ends. There are 15 residues in the CDR3. This clonotype was observed many times. RNA transcripts were the template for amplifying TCR beta CDR3 regions. First-round RT-PCR with HTBI primers amplified the TCR CDR3 region. From the multiplex PCR reads, TCRdb called clonotypes with MiXCR, one entry per CDR3 protein. The sample records fewer than 450,000 distinct CDR3 sequences, about 18% being singletons. This sequence originates from a woman aged 25 to 45 with Graves' hyperthyroidism that later progressed to Graves' ophthalmopathy. The sequenced sample was blood. The chain carries TRBV12-3 or TRBV12-4 and TRBJ2-3; D uncertain. The DNA for the CDR3 is TGTGCCAGCAGTTTGGTAACGCTAAGCACAGATACGCAGTATTTT. Residues: CASSLVTLSTDTQYF.